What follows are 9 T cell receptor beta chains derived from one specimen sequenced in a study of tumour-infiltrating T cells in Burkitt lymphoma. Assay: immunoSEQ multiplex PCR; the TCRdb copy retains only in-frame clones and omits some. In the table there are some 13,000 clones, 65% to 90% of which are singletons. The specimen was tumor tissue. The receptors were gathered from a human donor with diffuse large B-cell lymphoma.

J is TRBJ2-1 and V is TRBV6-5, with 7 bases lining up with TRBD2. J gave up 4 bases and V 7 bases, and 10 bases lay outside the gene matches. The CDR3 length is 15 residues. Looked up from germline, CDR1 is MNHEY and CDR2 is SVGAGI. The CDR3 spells CASIPLGGGYNEQFF. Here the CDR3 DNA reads TGTGCCAGCATCCCCCTTGGGGGAGGGTACAATGAGCAGTTCTTC.

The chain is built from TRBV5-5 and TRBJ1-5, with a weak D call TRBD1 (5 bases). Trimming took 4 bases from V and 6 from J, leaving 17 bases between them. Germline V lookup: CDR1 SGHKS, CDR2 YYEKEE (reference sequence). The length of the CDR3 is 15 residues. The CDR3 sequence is CASSLGPYQTQPQHF. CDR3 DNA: TGTGCCAGCAGCCTGGGGCCCTATCAAACTCAGCCCCAGCATTTT.

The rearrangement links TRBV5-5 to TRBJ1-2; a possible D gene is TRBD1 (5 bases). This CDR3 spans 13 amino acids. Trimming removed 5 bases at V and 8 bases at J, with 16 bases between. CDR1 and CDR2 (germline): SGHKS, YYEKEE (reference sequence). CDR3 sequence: CASSFRDSGGYTF. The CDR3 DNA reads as TGTGCCAGCAGTTTCCGGGACTCGGGGGGCTACACCTTC.

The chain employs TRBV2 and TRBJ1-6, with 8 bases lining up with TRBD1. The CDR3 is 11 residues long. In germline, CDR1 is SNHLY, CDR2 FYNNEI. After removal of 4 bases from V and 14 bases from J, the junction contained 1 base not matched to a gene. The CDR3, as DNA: TGTGCCAGCAGTGGGACAGGGACCCTCCACTTT. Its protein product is CASSGTGTLHF.

This CDR3 is CASSPGTGSDYNEQFF. For the CDR3, the DNA is TGTGCCAGCAGCCCCGGGACAGGGAGCGACTACAATGAGCAGTTCTTC. The rearrangement uses TRBV9 and TRBJ2-1; 9 bases map to TRBD1. The CDR3 has 16 amino acids. The germline gives CDR1 SGDLS, CDR2 YYNGEE. J was trimmed by 3 bases and V by 4 bases; bases with no gene match: 8.

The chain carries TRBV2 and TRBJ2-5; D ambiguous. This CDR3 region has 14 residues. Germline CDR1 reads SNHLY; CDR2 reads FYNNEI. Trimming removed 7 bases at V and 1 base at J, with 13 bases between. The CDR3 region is CASKITGPQETQYF. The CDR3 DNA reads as TGTGCCAGCAAGATAACCGGGCCCCAAGAGACCCAGTACTTC.

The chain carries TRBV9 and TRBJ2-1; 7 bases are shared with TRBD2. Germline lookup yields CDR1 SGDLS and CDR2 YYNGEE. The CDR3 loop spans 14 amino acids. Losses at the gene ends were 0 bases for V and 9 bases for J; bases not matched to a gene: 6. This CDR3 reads CASSVGTLAGEQFF. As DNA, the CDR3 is TGTGCCAGCAGCGTAGGAACTTTAGCGGGTGAGCAGTTCTTC.

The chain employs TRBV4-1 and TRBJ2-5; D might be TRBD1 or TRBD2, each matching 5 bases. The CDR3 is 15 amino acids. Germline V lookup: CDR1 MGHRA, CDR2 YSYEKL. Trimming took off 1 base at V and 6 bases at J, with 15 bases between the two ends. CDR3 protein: CASSQGGGREKTQYF. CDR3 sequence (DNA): TGCGCCAGCAGCCAAGGAGGAGGCAGGGAGAAGACCCAGTACTTC.

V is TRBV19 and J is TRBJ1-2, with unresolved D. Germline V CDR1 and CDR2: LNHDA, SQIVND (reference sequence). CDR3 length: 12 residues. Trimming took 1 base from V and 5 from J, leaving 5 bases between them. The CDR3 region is CASSIAGYGYTF. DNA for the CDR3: TGTGCCAGTAGTATAGCGGGTTATGGCTACACCTTC.